Listed below are T cell receptor beta chains from one sample, sequenced in a study of blood T cell repertoires in COVID-19. The table came from immunoSEQ multiplex PCR; TCRdb's copy has only in-frame clones and leaves some out. The data show 200,000 to 250,000 clones, about 89% seen once. Sequenced sample: PBMCs or T cells enriched from blood (not recorded which). These receptors all stem from a woman aged 30 to 39 who had recovered from COVID-19. Both conserved end residues are part of each CDR3. The D gene is left open where the match is weak. Not every row has a clone size; where given, it reads once, few, many or a size class.

TRBJ1-1 | . | 20 | . | TRBV4-3 | CASSRSTRGPEDGRNTEAFF | TGCGCCAGCAGCCGAAGTACTCGCGGCCCGGAAGACGGAAGAAACACTGAAGCTTTCTTT
TRBJ1-2 | . | 13 | . | TRBV19 | CASSIWANYGYTF | TGTGCCAGTAGTATATGGGCAAACTATGGCTACACCTTC
TRBJ2-1 | TRBD2 | 17 | . | TRBV29-1 | CSVERTSGSLFYNEQFF | TGCAGCGTTGAGAGGACTAGCGGGAGTCTGTTCTACAATGAGCAGTTCTTC
TRBJ2-6 | TRBD1 | 16 | . | TRBV19 | CANSGQGESGANVLTF | TGTGCCAACTCGGGACAGGGGGAATCTGGGGCCAACGTCCTGACTTTC
TRBJ1-1 | TRBD1 | 13 | . | TRBV19 | CASSIDRGPEAFF | TGTGCCAGTAGTATAGATAGGGGGCCTGAAGCTTTCTTT
TRBJ1-1 | . | 14 | . | TRBV18 | CASSPLGANTEAFF | TGTGCCAGCTCACCACTGGGGGCGAACACTGAAGCTTTCTTT
TRBJ1-2 | TRBD1 | 15 | . | TRBV5-1 | CASSPGQDRNYGYTF | TGCGCCAGCAGCCCGGGACAGGACCGTAACTATGGCTACACCTTC
TRBJ1-1 | TRBD1 | 13 | . | TRBV5-6 | CASSMDRGSLAFF | TGTGCCAGCAGCATGGACAGGGGGAGTTTGGCTTTCTTT
TRBJ1-2 | . | 12 | . | TRBV29-1 | CSVGDGFYGYTF | TGCAGCGTTGGAGACGGGTTCTATGGCTACACCTTC
TRBJ1-2 | . | 15 | few | TRBV4-3 | CASSQDFSPNYGYTF | TGCGCCAGCAGCCAAGATTTCAGTCCTAACTATGGCTACACCTTC
TRBJ2-7 | TRBD1 | 15 | . | TRBV7-6 | CASSSGGHSSYEQYF | TGTGCCAGCAGCTCAGGGGGTCATAGCTCCTACGAGCAGTACTTC
TRBJ2-7 | . | 15 | . | TRBV27 | CALPKGDKTTYEQYF | TGTGCGCTCCCAAAGGGGGACAAGACGACCTACGAGCAGTACTTC
TRBJ1-1 | . | 12 | . | TRBV6-1 | CASTSAAANAFF | TGTGCCAGCACTAGCGCGGCGGCGAATGCTTTCTTT
TRBJ2-2 | TRBD2 | 15 | . | TRBV19 | CASVGTSGSGGELFF | TGTGCCAGTGTCGGGACTAGCGGGAGTGGCGGGGAGCTGTTTTTT
TRBJ2-3 | TRBD2 | 14 | . | TRBV6-4 | CASPEAAGADTQYF | TGTGCCAGCCCGGAGGCGGCGGGGGCAGATACGCAGTATTTT
TRBJ2-7 | . | 12 | . | TRBV9 | CASSKELGEQYF | TGTGCCAGCAGCAAAGAACTAGGGGAGCAGTACTTC
TRBJ1-5 | . | 14 | . | TRBV19 | CASKSSYSNQPQHF | TGTGCCAGTAAGAGCTCTTATAGCAATCAGCCCCAGCATTTT
TRBJ2-2 | . | 15 | . | TRBV14 | CASSVRRGFGGELFF | TGTGCCAGCAGTGTACGGCGAGGATTTGGCGGGGAGCTGTTTTTT
TRBJ2-7 | TRBD2 | 16 | . | TRBV3-1/TRBV3-2 | CASSQGASGNSYEQYF | TGTGCCAGCAGCCAAGGAGCTAGCGGGAACTCCTACGAGCAGTACTTC
TRBJ1-1 | TRBD1 | 15 | once | TRBV14 | CASSPPDRANTEAFF | TGTGCCAGCAGCCCACCCGACAGGGCTAACACTGAAGCTTTCTTT
TRBJ2-7 | . | 12 | . | TRBV16 | CASRGVGYEQYF | TGTGCCAGCAGGGGCGTTGGTTACGAGCAGTACTTC
TRBJ2-1 | . | 15 | . | TRBV7-9 | CASRLTSPTYNEQFF | TGTGCCAGCAGGCTTACTAGCCCGACCTACAATGAGCAGTTCTTC
TRBJ1-5 | . | 15 | . | TRBV20-1 | CSASGNTAGDQPQHF | TGCAGTGCTAGTGGGAACACAGCAGGGGATCAGCCCCAGCATTTT
TRBJ2-5 | TRBD2 | 15 | . | TRBV6-6 | CASRTTGLAGETQYF | TGTGCCAGCAGGACCACGGGACTAGCGGGAGAGACCCAGTACTTC
TRBJ2-2 | TRBD1 | 15 | . | TRBV2 | CASSAGQTFTGELFF | TGTGCCAGCAGTGCGGGACAGACGTTTACCGGGGAGCTGTTTTTT
TRBJ1-1 | . | 15 | . | TRBV11-2 | CASSLETGGLTEAFF | TGTGCCAGCAGCTTAGAGACCGGGGGGCTTACTGAAGCTTTCTTT
TRBJ2-2 | TRBD2 | 16 | . | TRBV4-3 | CASSQEWGLAHGELFF | TGCGCCAGCAGCCAAGAGTGGGGACTAGCTCACGGGGAGCTGTTTTTT